This T cell receptor beta chain was documented in a study of T cell responses to AZD1222 COVID-19 vaccine (dated by TCRdb to the early 2020s). For context, the study as a whole: TCR sequencing covered some 240 trial participants: nearly 210 given two doses of AZD1222 and around 26 given two doses of MenACWY control vaccine. Trial participants were enrolled into age subgroups of 18-55, 56-69 and 70-plus years, which contained around 150, 29 and 61 TCR-sequenced participants, respectively.

What this sample's time point label stands for: baseline before first vaccination. The treatment or condition label, as the study defines it: meningococcal conjugate vaccine given as trial control. Samples from vaccinated people were obtained from the UK trials COV001 and COV002, which included a single-blind randomized controlled phase 2/3 trial of AZD1222 (ChAdOx1 nCoV-19) in healthy adults. For TCRbeta chain sequencing, PBMC samples were collected from trial participants at day 0 and at day 28 after the second dose. Notes on this clone: The antigen it binds to is not known. Per-base qualities were not stored, and no clone one base away is much larger.

CDR1 is given as SQVTM and CDR2 as ANQGSEA, both from the germline V gene. Trimming removed 6 bases from V and 1 base from J; the gene matches leave 7 bases unexplained. Taken from cysteine to phenylalanine, the CDR3 has 14 residues. The read is trimmed to its CDR3 DNA, 42 bases read in frame from base 1. The CDR3 regions of human TCRbeta chains were analyzed by immunosequencing. The study's own analysis went as follows. Repertoire TCRs were matched against a reference library of SARS-CoV-2-specific TCRs generated with the MIRA antigen-specificity platform. Breadth was defined as the fraction of unique TCRs that were SARS-CoV-2-associated. Depth was defined as the fraction of total T cells that were SARS-CoV-2-associated. Using the MIRA data, every spike-specific TCR was mapped to the spike region that the TCR reacted to and assigned to either a CD4 or a CD8 class. Log10-transformed breadth and depth values were compared by one-way ANOVA with Sidak's multiple comparisons tests. The table was pulled from immuneACCESS by TCRdb, which kept in-frame rearrangements only. Such tables lose some clones; where checked, under half of the loss comes from unresolved V genes, and the rest has no known cause. The D gene and trimming were derived from the DNA, and the V and J assignments and clone size from that table. The sample table records tens of thousands of clones; approximately 90% of these occur just once. The ten largest clones take up approximately 4.5% of the sample.

The research as a whole found: CD4 TCRs associated with the vaccine covered the entire spike protein, and the dominant responses were in regions 160-218 and 743-854. Most participants were white British and females outnumbered males, and the authors suggested that clonal diversity may have been underestimated. Reportedly, close to half of the unique spike-specific TCRs recognized epitopes lying outside the regions that are mutated in the B.1.351 and B.1.1.7 variants. Because no samples from the day 14 peak response were available, repertoires could be characterized only after the peak T cell response. After two AZD1222 doses, spike-specific TCR breadth and depth were significantly higher than at day 0 and than in MenACWY recipients. In the small 56-69-year group, the increase in depth fell short of significance, most likely because of low power. Conclusions about previously exposed vaccinees are limited, since just 5 to 7 AZD1222 recipients were seropositive for SARS-CoV-2 at baseline.

The TCR was taken from an adult in good health. The sample was peripheral blood, taken on day 0 of MenACWY control vaccination. This receptor chain uses TRBV29-1 and TRBJ2-7, and 9 junctional nucleotides match TRBD2. The sequenced DNA: TGCAGCGTCGGACGAAGCGGGGGGTCCTACGAGCAGTACTTC. Translated, this is CSVGRSGGSYEQYF.